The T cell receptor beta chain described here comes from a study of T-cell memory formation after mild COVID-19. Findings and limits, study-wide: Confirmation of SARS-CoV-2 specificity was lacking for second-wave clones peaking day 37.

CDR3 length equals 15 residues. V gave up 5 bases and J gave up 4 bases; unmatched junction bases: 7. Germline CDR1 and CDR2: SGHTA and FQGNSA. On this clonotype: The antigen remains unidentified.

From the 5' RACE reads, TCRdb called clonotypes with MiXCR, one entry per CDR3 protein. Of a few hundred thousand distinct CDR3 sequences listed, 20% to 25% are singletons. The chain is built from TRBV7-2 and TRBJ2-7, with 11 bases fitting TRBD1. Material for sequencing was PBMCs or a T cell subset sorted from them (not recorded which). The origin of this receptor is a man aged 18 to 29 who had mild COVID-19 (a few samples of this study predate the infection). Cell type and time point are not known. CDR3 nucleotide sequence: TGTGCCAGCAGCCCAACCGGGACAGGGGGATACGAGCAGTACTTC. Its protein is CASSPTGTGGYEQYF.